This T cell receptor (beta chain) came from a study of blood T cells in healthy people across ages. A second PCR, run for roughly 6 to 11 cycles, used a sample-barcoded 5' primer plus a J-beta primer mix. From the 5' RACE reads, TCRdb called clonotypes with MiXCR, one entry per CDR3 protein. The sample includes about 1,500,000 distinct CDR3 sequences, 42% of them seen just once. Concerning this clonotype: The antigen remains unidentified.

This CDR3 contains 14 residues. With V trimmed by 1 base and J by 5 bases, 4 bases remained unmatched. CDR1 is SGHDN and CDR2 is FVKESK in the germline V gene. Study results and limitations: Greater diversity and more naive CD4+ cells were seen in long-lived donors than in aged donors. Per million T cells, TCR beta diversity dropped roughly linearly as age increased.

The TCR originated in a woman between 18 and 29 years old in good health. The chain combines TRBV14 with TRBJ2-7; 8 bases map to TRBD2. Sequencing input: blood. The CDR3 spells CASSQAGSGNEQYF. The DNA of the CDR3 is TGTGCCAGCAGCCAAGCGGGTAGCGGGAACGAGCAGTACTTC.